Presented here are 18 T cell receptor beta chains from one specimen sequenced in a study of blood T cell repertoires in COVID-19. Produced via immunoSEQ multiplex PCR; TCRdb's table is partial and in-frame only. The sample shows approximately 450,000 clones, nearly 90% of them seen only once. Material: PBMCs or T cells enriched from blood (not recorded which). All receptors come from a woman aged 18-29 years with acute COVID-19.

The rearrangement links TRBV19 to TRBJ1-1; 7 positions agree with TRBD1. The J segment lost 1 base and the V segment lost 6 bases, leaving 2 bases of the junction unmatched. Germline V gives CDR1 LNHDA, CDR2 SQIVND (reference sequence). CDR3 size: 13 residues. The CDR3 region is CASRTGPNTEAFF. The CDR3 region has the DNA TGTGCCAGTAGGACAGGGCCGAACACTGAAGCTTTCTTT. Full variable domain (rest looked up from reference TRBV19 and TRBJ1-1): DGGITQSPKYLFRKEGQNVTLSCEQNLNHDAMYWYRQDPGQGLRLIYYSQIVNDFQKGDIAEGYSVSREKKESFPLTVTSAQKNPTAFYLCASRTGPNTEAFFGQGTRLTVV.

For the CDR3, the DNA is TGTGCCAGCAGCGTAGCGGACAGGGCCTACGAGCAGTACTTC. It yields the protein CASSVADRAYEQYF. V is TRBV9 and J is TRBJ2-7, with TRBD1 identical over 8 bases. Germline trimming cut 0 bases from V and 2 bases from J; bases unmatched to any gene: 1. Germline V CDR1 and CDR2: SGDLS, YYNGEE. This CDR3 has 14 residues. The variable domain in full, completed from reference TRBV9 and TRBJ2-7, reads DSGVTQTPKHLITATGQRVTLRCSPRSGDLSVYWYQQSLDQGLQFLIQYYNGEERAKGNILERFSAQQFPDLHSELNLSSLELGDSALYFCASSVADRAYEQYFGPGTRLTVT.

This chain uses TRBV28 with TRBJ2-7; TRBD1 matches 10 bases. The CDR3 consists of 14 residues. Germline-derived CDR1 and CDR2 are MDHEN and SYDVKM. The V gene end was trimmed by 7 bases and the J gene end by 0 bases; junction bases not matched to a gene: 3. CDR3 sequence: CASMRTGGSYEQYF. In DNA, the CDR3 is TGTGCCAGCATGAGGACAGGGGGCTCCTACGAGCAGTACTTC.

V usage is TRBV5-4 and J usage is TRBJ1-1; a possible D gene is TRBD1 (5 bases). Trimming removed 3 bases at V and 8 bases at J, with 11 bases between. Germline lookup yields CDR1 SGHNT and CDR2 YYREEE (reference sequence). The CDR3 covers 12 residues. The CDR3 DNA follows: TGTGCCAGCAGCTATTCGACAGACGAAGCTTTCTTT. Its protein product is CASSYSTDEAFF.

The V and J genes are TRBV7-9 and TRBJ1-4; possible D gene TRBD1, 5 bases. The ends were cut back, 5 bases at V and 5 bases at J, with 18 bases in the middle. Germline lookup yields CDR1 SEHNR and CDR2 FQNEAQ (reference sequence). The CDR3 extends over 16 amino acids. CDR3 residues: CASSPSRGGPNEKLFF. Here the CDR3 DNA reads TGTGCCAGCAGCCCCTCTAGGGGCGGCCCAAATGAAAAACTGTTTTTT.

The chain uses TRBV15 and TRBJ2-3; 14 positions match TRBD2. The CDR3 is 17 residues long. V lost 2 bases to trimming and J lost 5 bases; unmatched junction nucleotides: 6. CDR1 is LNHNV and CDR2 is YYDKDF in the germline V gene (reference sequence). CDR3 in amino acids: CATSRFTGTSGGDTQYF. The CDR3 region has the DNA TGTGCCACCAGCAGATTCACCGGGACTAGCGGGGGAGATACGCAGTATTTT.

The rearrangement joins TRBV28 to TRBJ2-7; 12 bases agree with TRBD2. The CDR3 extends over 17 amino acids. Germline V gene sequence: CDR1 MDHEN, CDR2 SYDVKM. Trimming took 5 bases from V and 4 from J; bases not matched to a gene: 12. The CDR3 sequence is CASSGRTSGRSWYEQYF. CDR3 DNA sequence: TGTGCCAGCAGTGGACGCACTAGCGGGAGGTCCTGGTACGAGCAGTACTTC.

This chain links TRBV5-1 with TRBJ2-3; 9 nucleotides match TRBD1. This CDR3 region has 16 residues. Germline V gene lookup returns CDR1 SGHRS and CDR2 YFSETQ. V shed 2 bases, J shed 0 bases, and the junction held 4 bases outside the gene matches. The CDR3 region is CASSFGDRASTDTQYF. DNA for the CDR3: TGCGCCAGCAGCTTTGGGGACAGGGCTAGCACAGATACGCAGTATTTT.

This rearrangement joins TRBV18 to TRBJ1-5, with 9 positions matching TRBD1. V was clipped by 4 bases and J by 2 bases; unmatched bases: 15. Germline CDR1 and CDR2: KGHSH and LQKENI. The CDR3 contains 19 residues. CDR3: CASSQTPGTGNRGNQPQHF. The DNA for the CDR3 is TGTGCCAGCTCACAAACTCCCGGGACAGGGAATCGGGGCAATCAGCCCCAGCATTTT.

The chain's CDR3 is CATEGSSYNEQFF. CDR3 in DNA: TGTGCCACAGAAGGGAGCTCCTACAATGAGCAGTTCTTC. The chain employs TRBV6-5 and TRBJ2-1, with D possibly being TRBD2 (5 bases). This CDR3 has 13 amino acids. CDR1 and CDR2 from the germline V gene are MNHEY and SVGAGI. The V end was cut by 10 bases, the J end by 0 bases, with 10 bases between.

The chain links TRBV9 to TRBJ2-2; D gene unclear. The germline gives CDR1 SGDLS, CDR2 YYNGEE. The CDR3 has 13 residues. Trimming stripped 3 bases from V and 0 bases from J, with 3 bases between. The CDR3 DNA reads TGTGCCAGCAGCGCCTCGAACACCGGGGAGCTGTTTTTT. Its translation is CASSASNTGELFF.

V and J are TRBV6-5 and TRBJ1-6; no clear D gene. There are 14 residues in the CDR3. Trimming shortened V by 4 bases and J by 6 bases, and 10 bases separated the two germline ends. Germline loops: CDR1 MNHEY, CDR2 SVGAGI. The CDR3 here is CASSSGSFNSPLHF. For the CDR3, the DNA is TGTGCCAGCAGTTCAGGCAGCTTTAATTCACCCCTCCACTTT.

V gene TRBV3-1 (or the pseudogene TRBV3-2) combines with J gene TRBJ2-1, with D tentatively TRBD1 (6 bases). The ends were cut back, 0 bases at V and 8 bases at J, with 14 bases in the middle. The CDR3 consists of 15 residues. Germline V lookup: CDR1 LGHDT, CDR2 YNNKEL (reference sequence). CDR3: CASSQDINRVDEQFF. CDR3 nucleotide sequence: TGTGCCAGCAGCCAAGATATAAACAGGGTGGATGAGCAGTTCTTC.

This chain uses TRBV7-2 with TRBJ1-2; D gene ambiguous. The CDR3 runs 13 residues. Germline V gives CDR1 SGHTA, CDR2 FQGNSA. V lost 6 bases and J 2 bases, leaving 10 bases between the germline ends. CDR3 loop: CASSFTGNYGYTF. Here the CDR3 DNA reads TGTGCCAGCAGTTTCACGGGAAACTATGGCTACACCTTC.

This chain joins TRBV3-1 (or the pseudogene TRBV3-2) and TRBJ2-7; TRBD1 matches at 10 bases. V shed 4 bases, J shed 0 bases, and the junction held 3 bases outside the gene matches. Germline loops: CDR1 LGHDT, CDR2 YNNKEL (reference sequence). CDR3 size: 15 residues. The CDR3 nucleotides read TGTGCCAGCAGCCCACGGACAGGGGGCTCCTACGAGCAGTACTTC. Translation gives CASSPRTGGSYEQYF.

This chain connects TRBV2 to TRBJ1-1; TRBD1 might be the D (6 bases). V was clipped by 6 bases and J by 8 bases, with 7 bases between them. This CDR3 has 10 residues. Germline-derived CDR1 and CDR2 are SNHLY and FYNNEI. CDR3 bases: TGTGCCAGCAGAGGACAGGAAGCTTTCTTT. This codes for CASRGQEAFF.

A single count supports this clone. The rearrangement links TRBV9 to TRBJ1-3, with 8 nucleotides matching TRBD1. Losses at the gene ends were 2 bases for V and 4 bases for J; bases not matched to a gene: 5. The germline gives CDR1 SGDLS, CDR2 YYNGEE. The CDR3 is 15 amino acids. The DNA for the CDR3 is TGTGCCAGCAGCGTCGACAGGGGTGTCGGAAACACCATATATTTT. Encoded protein: CASSVDRGVGNTIYF.

The V call is TRBV7-9, the J call TRBJ1-3; 7 nucleotides match TRBD1. Germline values: CDR1 SEHNR, CDR2 FQNEAQ (reference sequence). This CDR3 is built from 16 residues. The V and J ends lost 3 bases and 1 base, in that order; junction bases with no gene match: 6. In DNA form, the CDR3 reads TGTGCCAGCAGCTTTGGGGACAGCTTTTCTGGAAACACCATATATTTT. This translates into CASSFGDSFSGNTIYF.